This T cell receptor beta chain emerged from a study of T-cell memory formation after mild COVID-19. Study-wide context: TCR clusters mostly belonged to single donors. Study results and limitations: That cross-reactive memory joined was suggested by some responding clones appearing in pre-infection memory. Mainly CM and EM harbored the contracting CD4+ clones; mainly EMRA harbored the CD8+ ones.

The TCR alpha and TCR beta cDNA libraries, bearing sample barcodes and UMIs, were generated by 5'RACE using constant-segment primers. Via MiXCR, TCRdb re-called the 5' RACE reads, giving one row per CDR3 protein. Of about 120,000 distinct CDR3 sequences in the sample, over 20% were seen once. Trimming at V came to 8 bases and at J to 4 bases, leaving 11 bases not matched to a gene. Germline CDR1 and CDR2: MNHEY and SMNVEV (reference sequence). CDR3 length: 15 residues. A remark on this clonotype: What it binds is unknown.

This receptor was identified in a man aged 18 to 30 who had mild COVID-19 (a few samples of this study predate the infection). Cell type and time point are not known. The sample taken for sequencing was PBMCs or a T cell subset sorted from them (not recorded which). The V and J genes are TRBV27 and TRBJ2-3, with 8 bases aligning to TRBD2. CDR3 in DNA: TGTGCCAGCTCACCCGGGGGGGGCCTGGCAGATACGCAGTATTTT. Amino acid sequence: CASSPGGGLADTQYF.